Below, 29 T cell receptor beta chains from the same sample are listed, as sequenced in a study of blood T cell repertoires in COVID-19. Profiled with immunoSEQ multiplex PCR; TCRdb holds only in-frame clones, not every one. The profile covers roughly 140,000 clones, with about 85% appearing a single time and roughly 8.3% taken by the ten largest. Sequenced material: peripheral blood. Source of these receptors: a woman aged 60-75 years with COVID-19, enrolled during active disease.

The V call is TRBV2, the J call TRBJ1-2; D might be TRBD1 (5 bases). Germline values: CDR1 SNHLY, CDR2 FYNNEI. The CDR3 sequence is 13 residues long. Trimming cost V 6 bases and J 2 bases, with 10 bases left between them. The CDR3 DNA sequence: TGTGCCAGCAGCACAGACAGAAACTATGGCTACACCTTC. This translates into CASSTDRNYGYTF.

The genes are TRBV10-3 and TRBJ2-3; 7 bases map to TRBD2. The CDR3 consists of 15 residues. Trimming removed 6 bases from V and 4 bases from J; junction bases left unmatched: 10. Germline CDR1 is ENHRY and CDR2 is SYGVKD. In DNA form, the CDR3 reads TGTGCCATCAGACTGGGACTGGGGGGGTCAGATACGCAGTATTTT. Amino acid sequence: CAIRLGLGGSDTQYF.

This clone was counted at least ten times. The chain is built from TRBV14 and TRBJ2-5; D not resolved. The germline V and J ends were trimmed by 0 bases and 6 bases, with 5 bases remaining between them. The CDR3 length is 12 residues. In germline, CDR1 is SGHDN, CDR2 FVKESK. CDR3 bases: TGTGCCAGCAGCCAAGATTGGCAGACCCAGTACTTC. Translation gives CASSQDWQTQYF. The variable domain in full, completed from reference TRBV14 and TRBJ2-5, reads EAGVTQFPSHSVIEKGQTVTLRCDPISGHDNLYWYRRVMGKEIKFLLHFVKESKQDESGMPNNRFLAERTGGTYSTLKVQPAELEDSGVYFCASSQDWQTQYFGPGTRLLVL.

This clone was counted only a few times. CDR3 amino acids: CATSDLGDGGTDTQYF. CDR3 nucleotide sequence: TGTGCCACCAGTGATTTGGGAGACGGAGGCACAGATACGCAGTATTTT. V and J are TRBV24-1 and TRBJ2-3, with D unresolved. CDR3 length equals 16 residues. Trimming took off 0 bases at V and 1 base at J, with 10 bases between the two ends. Per the germline V gene, CDR1 is KGHDR and CDR2 is SFDVKD.

This sequence joins TRBV2 and TRBJ1-6; D remains unclear. The CDR3 covers 13 residues. V was trimmed by 6 bases and J by 10 bases, leaving 13 bases between them. Germline CDR1 reads SNHLY; CDR2 reads FYNNEI. The CDR3 coding sequence is TGTGCCAGCAGAGACCCAGCGCAGTCACCCCTCCACTTT. This gives the protein CASRDPAQSPLHF.

The J gene is TRBJ1-2, the V gene TRBV6-5; D might be TRBD1 (6 bases). CDR1 is MNHEY and CDR2 is SVGAGI in the germline V gene. This CDR3 spans 14 amino acids. The ends were cut back, 7 bases at V and 5 bases at J, with 17 bases in the middle. This chain's CDR3 is CASNTGSRAYGYTF. CDR3 nucleotide sequence: TGTGCCAGCAATACAGGGTCGCGGGCTTATGGCTACACCTTC.

This chain joins TRBV11-2 and TRBJ2-7; D is ambiguous. V was pared by 1 base and J by 1 base, with 5 bases between. Germline CDR1 reads SGHAT; CDR2 reads FQNNGV. The CDR3 contains 13 residues. This CDR3 reads CASSLVESYEQYV. CDR3 nucleotides: TGTGCCAGCAGCTTAGTGGAGTCCTACGAGCAGTACGTC.

CDR3 sequence (DNA): TGTGCCAGCAGCACTACTCAGGGCCGTAACACCGGGGAGCTGTTTTTT. It is translated as CASSTTQGRNTGELFF. V usage is TRBV5-4 and J usage is TRBJ2-2; D may be TRBD1 (5 bases). The germline CDR1 and CDR2 sequences are SGHNT and YYREEE (reference sequence). Deletions cut 4 bases from V and 2 bases from J, with 15 bases between. The CDR3 is made up of 16 amino acids.

Only a few counts were recorded for this clone. The gene calls are TRBV3-1 (or the pseudogene TRBV3-2) and TRBJ1-2; D uncertain. The germline V gene has CDR1 LGHDT and CDR2 YNNKEL (reference sequence). The CDR3 is 16 residues long. The germline V and J ends were trimmed by 2 bases and 1 base, with 14 bases remaining between them. For the CDR3, the DNA is TGTGCCAGCAGCCAATCCCCGACGGGTCTTAACTATGGCTACACCTTC. It codes for CASSQSPTGLNYGYTF.

The chain couples TRBV9 to TRBJ2-1; TRBD1 aligns across 8 bases. Losses at the gene ends were 4 bases for V and 4 bases for J; bases not matched to a gene: 4. The CDR3 runs to 14 residues. CDR1 SGDLS and CDR2 YYNGEE come from the germline V gene. CDR3 DNA sequence: TGTGCCAGCAGCCCATGGGACAGGTACAATGAGCAGTTCTTC. Protein sequence: CASSPWDRYNEQFF. Combining the CDR3 with reference TRBV9 and TRBJ2-1 gives the whole variable domain DSGVTQTPKHLITATGQRVTLRCSPRSGDLSVYWYQQSLDQGLQFLIQYYNGEERAKGNILERFSAQQFPDLHSELNLSSLELGDSALYFCASSPWDRYNEQFFGPGTRLTVL.

The V call is TRBV5-1, the J call TRBJ2-7, with D possibly being TRBD2 (5 bases). The CDR3 is 15 amino acids. Germline assignment: CDR1 SGHRS and CDR2 YFSETQ. Trimming cost V 0 bases and J 6 bases, with 16 bases left between them. CDR3 region: CASSLGSFVAGEQYF. The DNA of the CDR3 is TGCGCCAGCAGCTTGGGATCCTTTGTGGCGGGCGAGCAGTACTTC.

The V and J genes are TRBV2 and TRBJ1-2; 9 bases agree with TRBD1. The J segment lost 6 bases and the V segment lost 8 bases, leaving 7 bases of the junction unmatched. The CDR3 has 13 amino acids. The germline V gene has CDR1 SNHLY and CDR2 FYNNEI. The CDR3 protein is CASGRTGEDGYTF. The DNA for the CDR3 is TGTGCCAGCGGACGGACAGGGGAGGATGGCTACACCTTC.

This CDR3 reads CASSPKDRGGTEAFF. As DNA, the CDR3 is TGTGCCAGCAGCCCGAAGGACAGGGGGGGCACTGAAGCTTTCTTT. The gene calls are TRBV5-4 and TRBJ1-1; 10 nucleotides line up with TRBD1. This CDR3 is 15 amino acids long. Germline V gene lookup returns CDR1 SGHNT and CDR2 YYREEE (reference sequence). V was clipped by 4 bases and J by 4 bases; unmatched bases: 7.

This rearrangement joins TRBV6-1 to TRBJ1-1, with TRBD1 identical over 7 bases. V shed 3 bases, J shed 7 bases, and the junction held 14 bases outside the gene matches. The CDR3 runs 16 residues. Germline V gives CDR1 MNHNS, CDR2 SASEGT. In DNA, the CDR3 is TGTGCCAGCAGTGAGTCTTTTAGGGGGACAGTCTATGAAGCTTTCTTT. Residues: CASSESFRGTVYEAFF.

The chain recombines TRBV7-8 with TRBJ2-3, with TRBD2 matching over 9 bases. The V and J ends lost 1 base and 1 base, in that order; junction bases with no gene match: 3. Germline lookup yields CDR1 SGHVS and CDR2 FQNEAQ. This CDR3 spans 16 amino acids. The CDR3 spells CASSLGASGGTDTQYF. CDR3 nucleotides: TGTGCCAGCAGCTTAGGTGCTAGCGGGGGCACAGATACGCAGTATTTT.

This clone was recorded once. The V and J genes are TRBV10-1 and TRBJ1-1; TRBD1 aligns across 9 bases. Germline values: CDR1 WNHNN, CDR2 SYGVQD (reference sequence). This CDR3 spans 16 amino acids. After removal of 4 bases from V and 1 base from J, the junction contained 7 bases not matched to a gene. The CDR3 sequence is CASSARTGVENTEAFF. DNA of the CDR3: TGCGCCAGCAGTGCAAGGACAGGGGTTGAGAACACTGAAGCTTTCTTT.

The CDR3 reads CASSDVGVNEKLFF. Here the CDR3 DNA reads TGTGCCAGCAGTGACGTCGGAGTGAATGAAAAACTGTTTTTT. V is TRBV6-4 and J is TRBJ1-4; no reliable D call. V was cut by 2 bases and J by 5 bases, with 9 bases left in between. Per germline, CDR1 MRHNA and CDR2 SNTAGT. This CDR3 comprises 14 residues.

The chain is built from TRBV6-5 and TRBJ2-7; D unclear. The CDR3 is 13 amino acids. V was trimmed by 5 bases and J by 0 bases, leaving 8 bases between them. Germline V gives CDR1 MNHEY, CDR2 SVGAGI. The CDR3 DNA reads TGTGCCAGCAGTAGCCACGGCTCCTACGAGCAGTACTTC. Its protein product is CASSSHGSYEQYF.

J is TRBJ1-6 and V is TRBV27; possibly TRBD1 for D (5 bases). The germline V and J ends were trimmed by 6 bases and 13 bases, with 16 bases remaining between them. Germline CDR1 MNHEY, CDR2 SMNVEV (reference sequence). The CDR3 extends over 13 amino acids. The CDR3: CASRDQGGTPLHF. CDR3 DNA: TGTGCCAGCAGGGATCAGGGTGGAACGCCCCTCCACTTT.

The chain combines TRBV5-1 with TRBJ1-5; 7 bases agree with TRBD1. The germline CDR1 and CDR2 sequences are SGHRS and YFSETQ. The V segment lost 2 bases and the J segment 0 bases; nucleotides outside the gene matches: 8. The CDR3 covers 17 residues. For the CDR3, the DNA is TGCGCCAGCAGCTTATTAGGTACAGGGGATAGCAATCAGCCCCAGCATTTT. Translating it yields CASSLLGTGDSNQPQHF.

V usage is TRBV27 and J usage is TRBJ1-6; 8 positions match TRBD1. Per the germline V gene, CDR1 is MNHEY and CDR2 is SMNVEV (reference sequence). The V gene end was trimmed by 5 bases and the J gene end by 7 bases; junction bases not matched to a gene: 4. There are 14 residues in the CDR3. CDR3 coding DNA: TGTGCCAGCAGTCCGACAGGGGTCAATTCACCCCTCCACTTT. Translating gives CASSPTGVNSPLHF.

CDR3 sequence reads: CASSRLAGGYGTQYF. The CDR3 bases are TGTGCCAGCAGTCGACTAGCGGGGGGATATGGTACGCAGTATTTT. The chain employs TRBV6-4 and TRBJ2-3, with TRBD2 matching over 13 bases. Germline V gives CDR1 MRHNA, CDR2 SNTAGT. This CDR3 has 15 amino acids. The V and J ends lost 5 bases and 8 bases, in that order; junction bases with no gene match: 7.

This sequence joins TRBV5-4 and TRBJ1-2, with 9 positions matching TRBD1. This CDR3 contains 16 residues. Germline V CDR1 and CDR2: SGHNT, YYREEE (reference sequence). Trimming cost V 0 bases and J 4 bases; bases outside gene matches: 7. CDR3 residues: CASSLGGTGTIYGYTF. In nucleotides, the CDR3 is TGTGCCAGCAGCTTGGGGGGGACAGGGACCATCTATGGCTACACCTTC. Supplemented by reference TRBV5-4 and TRBJ1-2, the full variable domain reads ETGVTQSPTHLIKTRGQQVTLRCSSQSGHNTVSWYQQALGQGPQFIFQYYREEENGRGNFPPRFSGLQFPNYSSELNVNALELDDSALYLCASSLGGTGTIYGYTFGSGTRLTVV.

The chain recombines TRBV19 with TRBJ2-7; TRBD2 matches at 11 bases. The CDR3 sequence is 15 residues long. The J segment lost 5 bases and the V segment lost 4 bases, leaving 7 bases of the junction unmatched. Looked up from germline, CDR1 is LNHDA and CDR2 is SQIVND (reference sequence). CDR3 in amino acids: CASSKLTSGSHEQYF. The CDR3 nucleotides are TGTGCCAGTAGTAAATTAACTAGCGGGAGCCACGAGCAGTACTTC. The full variable domain, with the rest looked up from reference TRBV19 and TRBJ2-7, is DGGITQSPKYLFRKEGQNVTLSCEQNLNHDAMYWYRQDPGQGLRLIYYSQIVNDFQKGDIAEGYSVSREKKESFPLTVTSAQKNPTAFYLCASSKLTSGSHEQYFGPGTRLTVT.

The chain carries TRBV19 and TRBJ2-3; possible D gene TRBD1, 5 bases. The germline V gene encodes CDR1 LNHDA and CDR2 SQIVND (reference sequence). The CDR3 length is 15 residues. V gave up 4 bases and J gave up 2 bases, with 13 bases separating them. CDR3 bases: TGTGCCAGTAGTAGCAGGGTAACCCTCACAGATACGCAGTATTTT. Protein: CASSSRVTLTDTQYF. Looking up the rest from reference TRBV19 and TRBJ2-3 gives the full variable domain: DGGITQSPKYLFRKEGQNVTLSCEQNLNHDAMYWYRQDPGQGLRLIYYSQIVNDFQKGDIAEGYSVSREKKESFPLTVTSAQKNPTAFYLCASSSRVTLTDTQYFGPGTRLTVL.

The CDR3 DNA is TGTGCCAGCAGTTTATTCTCAGGGGGTGGAACCGGGGAGCTGTTTTTT. Translated, it gives CASSLFSGGGTGELFF. The chain combines TRBV27 with TRBJ2-2, with 7 positions matching TRBD1. CDR3 length: 16 residues. The V gene end was trimmed by 1 base and the J gene end by 5 bases; junction bases not matched to a gene: 7. Germline CDR1 reads MNHEY; CDR2 reads SMNVEV (reference sequence).

This clone was seen a few times. J is TRBJ1-3 and V is TRBV18; D is ambiguous. Germline CDR1 KGHSH, CDR2 LQKENI. The length of the CDR3 is 13 residues. Trimming removed 6 bases at V and 0 bases at J, with 6 bases between. The CDR3 DNA sequence: TGTGCCAGCTCCGGTGGCTCTGGAAACACCATATATTTT. Encoded protein: CASSGGSGNTIYF.

The chain couples TRBV6-6 to TRBJ1-5; D possibly corresponds to TRBD1 (5 bases). The ends were cut back, 6 bases at V and 7 bases at J, with 19 bases in the middle. The CDR3 consists of 15 residues. CDR1 is MNHNY, CDR2 SVGAGI, per germline (reference sequence). CDR3 residues: CASRQRDSAGQPQHF. The CDR3 nucleotides are TGTGCCAGCAGACAACGGGACTCCGCGGGGCAGCCCCAGCATTTT.

The genes are TRBV14 and TRBJ2-7, with TRBD2 matching over 10 bases. Losses at the gene ends were 6 bases for V and 1 base for J; bases not matched to a gene: 6. Germline lookup yields CDR1 SGHDN and CDR2 FVKESK. The length of the CDR3 is 15 residues. CDR3 in DNA: TGTGCCAGCAGTAAATTAGCGGGAGGTTCCTACGAGCAGTACTTC. Translating it yields CASSKLAGGSYEQYF.